This TCR beta chain is drawn from a study of early T cells in non-severe SARS-CoV-2 infection. On the study more broadly: The sequenced material was bulk RNA from unsorted whole blood, and its chains were unpaired. Study findings and constraints: Anti-spike CD8 responses were favored by VDJdb matching, which missed private and CD4 specificities.

This CDR3 comprises 15 residues. Germline assignment: CDR1 SQVTM and CDR2 ANQGSEA. V gave up 1 base and J gave up 6 bases; unmatched junction bases: 8. TCRdb analysed the 5' RACE reads with MiXCR anew, one entry per CDR3 protein. This sample yields approximately 47,000 distinct CDR3 sequences, of which roughly 10% are seen a single time; 5% to 6.5% belongs to the top ten. This clonotype occurred a few times. As yet, its antigen is unknown. The receptor comes from an adult who was a healthcare worker with PCR-confirmed SARS-CoV-2 infection or an uninfected control (not recorded which). The genes are TRBV29-1 and TRBJ2-1; 8 nucleotides match TRBD1. The sequences come from whole blood, collected at baseline. Here the CDR3 DNA reads TGCAGCGTTGAAGTTTGGACAGGGCTGGGCAATGAGCAGTTCTTC. Amino acids: CSVEVWTGLGNEQFF.